The present T cell receptor beta chain was sequenced within a study of blood T cell repertoires in COVID-19. Study overall: Donors in the United States, Italy and Spain gave samples during acute or convalescent COVID-19. T cells, B-cell-depleted T cells, or PBMCs supplied cDNA or gDNA.

In the study's own analysis: Amplified reference gene primers provided the basis for estimating nucleated cell counts. Produced via immunoSEQ multiplex PCR; TCRdb's table is partial and in-frame only. The DNA was the basis for D and trimming; V, J and clone size are from that table. Of roughly 59,000 clones detected, about 80% appear once; the ten largest clones hold approximately 3.5%. The TCR was taken from an elderly woman with acute or convalescent COVID-19. The specimen was peripheral blood.

The CDR3 loop is CASSVEGQTNTEAFF. CDR3 nucleotide sequence: TGTGCCAGCAGCGTAGAGGGGCAGACGAACACTGAAGCTTTCTTT. The chain recombines TRBV9 with TRBJ1-1; possible D gene TRBD1, 5 bases. The CDR3 runs 15 residues. Germline V CDR1 and CDR2: SGDLS, YYNGEE. Deletions cut 0 bases from V and 1 base from J, with 10 bases between.